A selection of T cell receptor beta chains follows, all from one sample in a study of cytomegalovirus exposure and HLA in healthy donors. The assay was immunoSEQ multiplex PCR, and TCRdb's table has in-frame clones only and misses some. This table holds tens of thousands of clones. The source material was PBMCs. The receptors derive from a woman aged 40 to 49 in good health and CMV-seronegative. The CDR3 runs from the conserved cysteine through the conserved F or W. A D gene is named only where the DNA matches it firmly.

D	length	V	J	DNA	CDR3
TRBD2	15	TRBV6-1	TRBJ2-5	TGTGCCAGCAGTGGGACTAGCGGGGGTGGGGAGACCCAGTACTTC	CASSGTSGGGETQYF
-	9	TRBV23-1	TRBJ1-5	TGCGCCAGCACGCGCAACCAGCATTTT	CASTRNQHF
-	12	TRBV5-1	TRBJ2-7	TGCGCCAGCAGCGATAGTTCCTACGAGCAGTACTTC	CASSDSSYEQYF
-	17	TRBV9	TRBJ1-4	TGTGCCAGCAGCCCCTCCGTAACGGGCCTAGGGAGGGAAAAACTGTTTTTT	CASSPSVTGLGREKLFF
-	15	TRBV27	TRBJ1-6	TGTGCCAGCAGTTTTGCGGGCCTCTATAATTCACCCCTCCACTTT	CASSFAGLYNSPLHF
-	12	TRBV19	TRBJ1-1	TGTGCCAGTAGTATTCAGGGGACTGAAGCTTTCTTT	CASSIQGTEAFF
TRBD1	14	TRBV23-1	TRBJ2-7	TGCGCCAGCAGTCCCCAGGGGGTGACCTACGAGCAGTACTTC	CASSPQGVTYEQYF
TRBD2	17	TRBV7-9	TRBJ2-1	TGTGCCAGCAGCTTAGCGACAGCGGGGAGCTCCTACAATGAGCAGTTCTTC	CASSLATAGSSYNEQFF
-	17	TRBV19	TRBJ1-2	TGTGCCAGTAGTATAGCTGGGTCGGCCGACCAAAGGGGTGGCTACACCTTC	CASSIAGSADQRGGYTF
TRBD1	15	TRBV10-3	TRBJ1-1	TGTGCCATCAGTGAAACAGGGGGGACGAACACTGAAGCTTTCTTT	CAISETGGTNTEAFF
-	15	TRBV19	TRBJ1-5	TGTGCCAGTACCCCACGGAGGGACCACAATCAGCCCCAGCATTTT	CASTPRRDHNQPQHF
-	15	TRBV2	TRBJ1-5	TGTGCCAGCACCAAAACGGGGGGGGAGGGTCAGCCCCAGCATTTT	CASTKTGGEGQPQHF
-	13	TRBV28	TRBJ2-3	TGTGCCAGCAGCGGAGGGGGCAGAGATACGCAGTATTTT	CASSGGGRDTQYF
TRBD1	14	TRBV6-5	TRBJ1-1	TGTGCCAGCAGTTCCCGGACAGGGAACACTGAAGCTTTCTTT	CASSSRTGNTEAFF
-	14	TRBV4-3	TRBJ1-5	TGCGCCAGCAGCCAAGACAGCGGAGATCAGCCCCAGCATTTT	CASSQDSGDQPQHF
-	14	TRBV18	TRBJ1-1	TGTGCCAGCTCGCTAAACCTAGAGAACACTGAAGCTTTCTTT	CASSLNLENTEAFF
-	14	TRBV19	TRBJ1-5	TGTGCCAGTAGTCCGTCCCTTAGCAATCAGCCCCAGCATTTT	CASSPSLSNQPQHF
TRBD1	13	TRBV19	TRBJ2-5	TGTGCCAGTAGTGCACAGGGGGCGGGGACCCAGTACTTC	CASSAQGAGTQYF
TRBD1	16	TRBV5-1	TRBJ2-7	TGCGCCAGCAGCTTGCCCCCCGGACAGGGTTTTTACGAGCAGTACTTC	CASSLPPGQGFYEQYF
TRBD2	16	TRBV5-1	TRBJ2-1	TGCGCCAGCAGCTTGATATCCGGGGGGGACGACAATGAGCAGTTCTTC	CASSLISGGDDNEQFF
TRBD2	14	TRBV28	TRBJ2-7	TGTGCCAGCAGGCCGGGACTAGAGTCCCCCGAGCAGTACTTC	CASRPGLESPEQYF
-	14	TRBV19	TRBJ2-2	TGTGCCAGTATTGACAGGATAAACACCGGGGAGCTGTTTTTT	CASIDRINTGELFF
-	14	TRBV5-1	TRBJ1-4	TGCGCCAGCTCGATGACCACAGGCACTGAAAAACTGTTTTTT	CASSMTTGTEKLFF
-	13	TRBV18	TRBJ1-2	TGTGCCAGCTCCGACAGCTCTAACTATGGCTACACCTTC	CASSDSSNYGYTF
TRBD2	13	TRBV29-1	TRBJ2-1	TGCAGCGTTATTTCTAGCGGTTACAATGAGCAGTTCTTC	CSVISSGYNEQFF
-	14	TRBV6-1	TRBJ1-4	TGTGCCAGCACCTCCGCCGGGGGGGATGAAAAACTGTTTTTT	CASTSAGGDEKLFF
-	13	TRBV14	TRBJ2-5	TGTGCCAGCAGCCAACTAGGCGAAACGACCCAGTACTTC	CASSQLGETTQYF
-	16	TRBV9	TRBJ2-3	TGTGCCAGCAGCGTAGATGGGGACTCCAGCACAGATACGCAGTATTTT	CASSVDGDSSTDTQYF
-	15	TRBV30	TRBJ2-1	TGTGCCTGGACTCGACTTATCCTCGGGGAAGGTGAGCAGTTCTTC	CAWTRLILGEGEQFF
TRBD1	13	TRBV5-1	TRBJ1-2	TGCGCCAGCAGTTGGGACAGAGGATATGGCTACACCTTC	CASSWDRGYGYTF
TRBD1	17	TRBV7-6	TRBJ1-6	TGTGCCAGCAGTGGGGACAGGGGAAGGAGGGACAATTCACCCCTACACTTT	CASSGDRGRRDNSPLHF
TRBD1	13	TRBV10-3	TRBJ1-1	TGTGCCATCAGCCGGGACAGAGACACTGAAGCTTTCTTT	CAISRDRDTEAFF
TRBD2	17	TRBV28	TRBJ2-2	TGTGCCAGCAGTTTAATACTAGCGGGATCGAACACCGGGGAGCTGTTTTTT	CASSLILAGSNTGELFF
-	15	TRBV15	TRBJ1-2	TGTGCCACCAGCAGAGCCCAGGGTTCTCCCTATGGCTACACCTTC	CATSRAQGSPYGYTF
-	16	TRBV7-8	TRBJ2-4	TGTGCCAGCAGCCCAGGGGTTGGACAGTCTCAAAACATTCAGTACTTC	CASSPGVGQSQNIQYF
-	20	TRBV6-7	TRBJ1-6	TGTGCCAGCAGGAGCAGTCCGGGAAACCTAAGAGGGCATTGTAATTCACCCCTCCACTTT	CASRSSPGNLRGHCNSPLHF
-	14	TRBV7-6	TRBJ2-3	TGTGCCAGCAGCTTAGCGGAGTTCACAGATACGCAGTATTTT	CASSLAEFTDTQYF
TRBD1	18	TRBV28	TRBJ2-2	TGTGCCAGCAGCCTAATCGACAGGGCGAATGCGAACACCGGGGAGCTGTTTTTT	CASSLIDRANANTGELFF
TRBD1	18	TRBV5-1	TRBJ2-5	TGCGCCAGCAGCTTGTGGGACAGGGGCAGCGGGGAAAGAGAGACCCAGTACTTC	CASSLWDRGSGERETQYF
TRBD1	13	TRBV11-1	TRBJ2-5	TGTGCCAGCAGCCCAGGGGGCTGGGAGACCCAGTACTTC	CASSPGGWETQYF
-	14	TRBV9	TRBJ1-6	TGTGCCAGCAGCGTAGCGACTGATAATTCACCCCTCCACTTT	CASSVATDNSPLHF
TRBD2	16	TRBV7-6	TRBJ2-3	TGTGCCAGCAGCTTGAGGCTAGCGGGGGGCACAGATACGCAGTATTTT	CASSLRLAGGTDTQYF